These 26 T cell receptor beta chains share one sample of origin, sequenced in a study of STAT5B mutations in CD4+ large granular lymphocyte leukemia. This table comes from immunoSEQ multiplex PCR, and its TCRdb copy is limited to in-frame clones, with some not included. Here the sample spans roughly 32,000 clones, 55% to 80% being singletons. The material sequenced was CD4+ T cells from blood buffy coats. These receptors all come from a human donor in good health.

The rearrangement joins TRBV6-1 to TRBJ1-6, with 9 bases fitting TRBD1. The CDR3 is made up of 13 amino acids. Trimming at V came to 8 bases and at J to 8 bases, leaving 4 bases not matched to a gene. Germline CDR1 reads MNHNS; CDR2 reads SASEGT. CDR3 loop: CASGDREDSPLHF. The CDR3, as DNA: TGTGCCAGCGGGGACAGGGAGGATTCACCCCTCCACTTT.

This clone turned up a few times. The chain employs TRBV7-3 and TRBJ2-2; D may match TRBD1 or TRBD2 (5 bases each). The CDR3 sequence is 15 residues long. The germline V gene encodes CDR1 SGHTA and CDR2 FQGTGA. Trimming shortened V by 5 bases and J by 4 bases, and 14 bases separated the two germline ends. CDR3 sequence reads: CASSPGPSRTGELFF. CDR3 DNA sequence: TGTGCCAGCAGCCCGGGACCTTCCCGCACCGGGGAGCTGTTTTTT.

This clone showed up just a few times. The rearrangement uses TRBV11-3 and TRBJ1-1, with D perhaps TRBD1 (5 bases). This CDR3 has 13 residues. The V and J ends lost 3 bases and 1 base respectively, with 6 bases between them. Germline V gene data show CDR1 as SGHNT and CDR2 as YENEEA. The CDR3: CASSFGANTEAFF. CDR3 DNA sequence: TGTGCCAGCAGCTTCGGGGCGAACACTGAAGCTTTCTTT.

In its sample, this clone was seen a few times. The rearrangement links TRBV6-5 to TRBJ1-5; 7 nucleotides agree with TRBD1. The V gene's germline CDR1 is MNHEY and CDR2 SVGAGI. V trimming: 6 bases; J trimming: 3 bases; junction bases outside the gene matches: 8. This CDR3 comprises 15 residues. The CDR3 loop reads CASRKRDRHNQPQHF. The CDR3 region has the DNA TGTGCCAGCAGAAAACGGGACAGACACAATCAGCCCCAGCATTTT.

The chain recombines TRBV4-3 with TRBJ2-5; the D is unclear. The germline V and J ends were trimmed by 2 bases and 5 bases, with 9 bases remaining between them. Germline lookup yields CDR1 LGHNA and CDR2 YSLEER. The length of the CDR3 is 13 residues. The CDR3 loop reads CASSQKRSETQYF. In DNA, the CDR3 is TGCGCCAGCAGCCAAAAGAGGTCTGAGACCCAGTACTTC.

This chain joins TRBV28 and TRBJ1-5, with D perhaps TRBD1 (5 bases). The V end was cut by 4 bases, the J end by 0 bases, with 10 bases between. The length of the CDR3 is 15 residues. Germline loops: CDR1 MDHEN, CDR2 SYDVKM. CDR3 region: CASSSTAYSNQPQHF. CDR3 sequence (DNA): TGTGCCAGCAGTTCGACAGCATATAGCAATCAGCCCCAGCATTTT.

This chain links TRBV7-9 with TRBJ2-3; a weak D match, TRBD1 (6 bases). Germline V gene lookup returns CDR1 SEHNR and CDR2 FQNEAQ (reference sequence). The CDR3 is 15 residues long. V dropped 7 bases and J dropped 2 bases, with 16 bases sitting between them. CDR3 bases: TGTGCCAGCACCTTGGACAGAATTTCCACAGATACGCAGTATTTT. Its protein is CASTLDRISTDTQYF.

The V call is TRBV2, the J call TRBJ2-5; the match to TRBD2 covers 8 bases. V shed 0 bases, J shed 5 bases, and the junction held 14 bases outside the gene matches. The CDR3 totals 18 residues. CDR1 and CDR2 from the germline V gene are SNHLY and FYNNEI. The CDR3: CASSEALPVGGGHETQYF. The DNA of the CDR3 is TGTGCCAGCAGTGAAGCGCTTCCCGTCGGGGGGGGGCATGAGACCCAGTACTTC.

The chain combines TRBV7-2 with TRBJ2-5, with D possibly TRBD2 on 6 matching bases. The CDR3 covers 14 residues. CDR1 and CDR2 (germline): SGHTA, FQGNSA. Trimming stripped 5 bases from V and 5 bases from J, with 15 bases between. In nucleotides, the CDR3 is TGTGCCAGCAGCCGGGACTCCCGGAGGGAGACCCAGTACTTC. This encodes CASSRDSRRETQYF.

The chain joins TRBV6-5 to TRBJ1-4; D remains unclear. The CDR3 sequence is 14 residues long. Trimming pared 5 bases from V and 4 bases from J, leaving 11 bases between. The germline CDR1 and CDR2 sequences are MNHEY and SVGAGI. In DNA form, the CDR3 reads TGTGCCAGCAGTCCCCGCGCTTTTAATGAAAAACTGTTTTTT. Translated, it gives CASSPRAFNEKLFF.

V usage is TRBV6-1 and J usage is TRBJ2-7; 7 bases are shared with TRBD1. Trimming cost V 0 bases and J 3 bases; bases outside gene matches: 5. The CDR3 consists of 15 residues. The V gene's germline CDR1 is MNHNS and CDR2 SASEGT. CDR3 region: CASSEAWDSVYEQYF. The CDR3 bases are TGTGCCAGCAGTGAAGCCTGGGACAGCGTCTACGAGCAGTACTTC.

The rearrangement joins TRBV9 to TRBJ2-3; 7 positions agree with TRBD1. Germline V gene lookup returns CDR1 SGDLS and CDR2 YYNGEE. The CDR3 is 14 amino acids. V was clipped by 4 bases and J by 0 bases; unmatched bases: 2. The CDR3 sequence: CASSTQGSTDTQYF. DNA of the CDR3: TGTGCCAGCAGCACACAGGGGAGCACAGATACGCAGTATTTT. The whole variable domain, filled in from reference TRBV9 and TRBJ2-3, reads DSGVTQTPKHLITATGQRVTLRCSPRSGDLSVYWYQQSLDQGLQFLIQYYNGEERAKGNILERFSAQQFPDLHSELNLSSLELGDSALYFCASSTQGSTDTQYFGPGTRLTVL.

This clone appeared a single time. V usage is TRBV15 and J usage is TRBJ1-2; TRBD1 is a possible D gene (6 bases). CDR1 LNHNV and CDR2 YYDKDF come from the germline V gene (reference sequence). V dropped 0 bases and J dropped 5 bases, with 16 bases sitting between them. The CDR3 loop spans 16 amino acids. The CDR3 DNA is TGTGCCACCAGCAGAGATAGGACAGCAGAGTGGTATGGCTACACCTTC. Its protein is CATSRDRTAEWYGYTF.

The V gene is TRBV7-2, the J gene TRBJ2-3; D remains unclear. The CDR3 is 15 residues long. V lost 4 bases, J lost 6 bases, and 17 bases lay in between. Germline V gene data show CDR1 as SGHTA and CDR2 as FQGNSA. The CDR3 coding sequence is TGTGCCAGCAGCTCCGACCAGTGGGAAGGGGATACGCAGTATTTT. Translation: CASSSDQWEGDTQYF.

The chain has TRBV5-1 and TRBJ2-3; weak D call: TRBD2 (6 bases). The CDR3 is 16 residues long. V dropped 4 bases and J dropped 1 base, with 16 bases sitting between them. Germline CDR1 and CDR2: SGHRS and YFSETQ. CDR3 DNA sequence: TGCGCCAGCAGCCTCGAGAGGGGAGGAGGCACAGATACGCAGTATTTT. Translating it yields CASSLERGGGTDTQYF.

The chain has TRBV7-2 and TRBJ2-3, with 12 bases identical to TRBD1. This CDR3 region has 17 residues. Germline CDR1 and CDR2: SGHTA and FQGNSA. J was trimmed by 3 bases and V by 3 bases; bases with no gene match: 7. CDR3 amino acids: CASSLGTGGGGTDTQYF. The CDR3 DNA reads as TGTGCCAGCAGCTTGGGGACAGGGGGCGGCGGAACAGATACGCAGTATTTT.

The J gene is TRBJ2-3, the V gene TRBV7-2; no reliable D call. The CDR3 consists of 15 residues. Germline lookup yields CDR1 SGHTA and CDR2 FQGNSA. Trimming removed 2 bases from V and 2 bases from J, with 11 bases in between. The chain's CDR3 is CASSLIGQPTDTQYF. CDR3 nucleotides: TGTGCCAGCAGCTTAATCGGTCAGCCCACAGATACGCAGTATTTT.

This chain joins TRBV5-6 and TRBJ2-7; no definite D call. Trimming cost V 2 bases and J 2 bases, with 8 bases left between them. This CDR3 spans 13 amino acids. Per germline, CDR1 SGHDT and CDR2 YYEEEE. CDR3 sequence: CASSFTPTYEQYF. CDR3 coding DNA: TGTGCCAGCAGCTTTACACCAACCTACGAGCAGTACTTC.

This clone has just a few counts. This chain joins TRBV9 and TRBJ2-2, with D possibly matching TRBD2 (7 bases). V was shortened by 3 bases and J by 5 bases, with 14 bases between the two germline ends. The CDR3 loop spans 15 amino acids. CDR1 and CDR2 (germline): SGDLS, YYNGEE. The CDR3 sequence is CASSGPRGGTGELFF. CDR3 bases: TGTGCCAGCAGCGGCCCCAGGGGAGGGACCGGGGAGCTGTTTTTT.

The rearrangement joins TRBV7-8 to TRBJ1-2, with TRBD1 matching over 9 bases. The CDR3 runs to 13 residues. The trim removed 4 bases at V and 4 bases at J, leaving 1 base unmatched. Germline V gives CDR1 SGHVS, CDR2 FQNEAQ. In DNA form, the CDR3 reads TGTGCCAGCAGCTCGGGACAGGGCTATGGCTACACCTTC. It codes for CASSSGQGYGYTF. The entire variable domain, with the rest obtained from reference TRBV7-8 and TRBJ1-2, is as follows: GAGVSQSPRYKVAKRGQDVALRCDPISGHVSLFWYQQALGQGPEFLTYFQNEAQLDKSGLPSDRFFAERPEGSVSTLKIQRTQQEDSAVYLCASSSGQGYGYTFGSGTRLTVV.

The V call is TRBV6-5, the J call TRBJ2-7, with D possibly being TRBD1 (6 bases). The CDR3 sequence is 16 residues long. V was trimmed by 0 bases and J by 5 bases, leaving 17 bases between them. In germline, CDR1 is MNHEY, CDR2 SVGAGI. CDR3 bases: TGTGCCAGCAGTTACTCCCCGGCAGGGGAGTCCGACGAGCAGTACTTC. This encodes CASSYSPAGESDEQYF.

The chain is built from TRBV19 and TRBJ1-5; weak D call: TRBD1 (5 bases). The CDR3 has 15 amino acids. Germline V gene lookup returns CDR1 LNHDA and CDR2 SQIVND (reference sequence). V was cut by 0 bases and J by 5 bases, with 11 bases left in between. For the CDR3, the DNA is TGTGCCAGTAGTATAGATAGAGGGGCGTATCAGCCCCAGCATTTT. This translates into CASSIDRGAYQPQHF.

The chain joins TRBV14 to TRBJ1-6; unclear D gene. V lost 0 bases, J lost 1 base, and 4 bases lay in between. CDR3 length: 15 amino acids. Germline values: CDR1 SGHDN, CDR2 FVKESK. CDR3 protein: CASSQDRSYNSPLHF. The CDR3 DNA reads TGTGCCAGCAGCCAAGACCGGTCCTATAATTCACCCCTCCACTTT.

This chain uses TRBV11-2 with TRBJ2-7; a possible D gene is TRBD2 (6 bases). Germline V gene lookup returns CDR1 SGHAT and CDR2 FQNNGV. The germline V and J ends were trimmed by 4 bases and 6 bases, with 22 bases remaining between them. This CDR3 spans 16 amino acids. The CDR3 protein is CASSSMTRRFLREQYF. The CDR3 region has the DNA TGTGCCAGCAGCTCTATGACTAGGAGGTTCTTACGCGAGCAGTACTTC. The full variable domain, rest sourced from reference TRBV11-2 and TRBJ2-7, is EAGVAQSPRYKIIEKRQSVAFWCNPISGHATLYWYQQILGQGPKLLIQFQNNGVVDDSQLPKDRFSAERLKGVDSTLKIQPAKLEDSAVYLCASSSMTRRFLREQYFGPGTRLTVT.

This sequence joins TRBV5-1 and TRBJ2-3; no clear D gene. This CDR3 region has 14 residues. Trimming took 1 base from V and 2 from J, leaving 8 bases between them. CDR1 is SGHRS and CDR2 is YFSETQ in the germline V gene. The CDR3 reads CASSLTASTDTQYF. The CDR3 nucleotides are TGCGCCAGCAGCTTGACAGCTTCCACAGATACGCAGTATTTT.

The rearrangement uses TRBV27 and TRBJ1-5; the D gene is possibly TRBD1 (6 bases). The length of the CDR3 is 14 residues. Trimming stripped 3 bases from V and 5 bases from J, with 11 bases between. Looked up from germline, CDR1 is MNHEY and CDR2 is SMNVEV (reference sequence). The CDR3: CASSFIQGHQPQHF. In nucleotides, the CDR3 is TGTGCCAGCAGTTTCATACAGGGCCATCAGCCCCAGCATTTT.